The rows below give T cell receptor beta chains drawn from one sample of a study of naive and memory T cell subsets. Via MiXCR, TCRdb re-called the 5' RACE reads, giving one row per CDR3 protein. The sample includes about 21,000 distinct CDR3 sequences, 4% to 4.5% seen only once; the top ten take 6.5% to 10%. These receptors came from a male donor in good health. Both conserved end residues are part of each CDR3. A D gene is named only where the DNA matches it firmly. The listing skips clone size in some rows; elsewhere it reads once, few, many or a size class.

V gene	J gene	D gene	clone size	CDR3 DNA	CDR3 protein
TRBV6-5	TRBJ2-6	NA	NA	TGTGCCAGCAGTTACTCGATAGGTTGGGACTCTGGGGCCAACGTCCTGACTTTC	CASSYSIGWDSGANVLTF
TRBV6-2/TRBV6-3	TRBJ1-2	NA	many	TGTGCCAGCAGTCGACAGGATAACTATGGCTACACCTTC	CASSRQDNYGYTF
TRBV7-2	TRBJ2-3	TRBD1	many	TGTGCCAGCAGAAAGACAGGGAGCACAGATACGCAGTATTTT	CASRKTGSTDTQYF
TRBV18	TRBJ1-2	TRBD1	many	TGTGCCAGCTCACCGAACAGGGGAAAATTCTACACCTTC	CASSPNRGKFYTF
TRBV29-1	TRBJ2-1	NA	many	TGCAGCGGGACCGGGGCGGGGTCTTATGAGCAGTTCTTC	CSGTGAGSYEQFF
TRBV27	TRBJ2-1	TRBD1	few	TGTGCCAGCAGACTGACAGGGTCTGAGCAGTTCTTC	CASRLTGSEQFF
TRBV14	TRBJ2-5	TRBD2	many	TGTGCCAGCAGCCAAGTGGAGGGACTAGCGGCACAAGAGACCCAGTACTTC	CASSQVEGLAAQETQYF
TRBV12-3/TRBV12-4	TRBJ2-3	TRBD2	many	TGTGCCAGCAGTTGGGGGGGAGCAGATACGCAGTATTTT	CASSWGGADTQYF
TRBV5-1	TRBJ1-6	NA	NA	TGCGCCAGCAGCTTCCAGGGGAACTCCTATAATTCACCCCTCCACTTT	CASSFQGNSYNSPLHF
TRBV6-1	TRBJ2-1	NA	medium-sized	TGTGCCAGCAGTGAGCGGGACAGCTCCTACAATGAGCAGTTCTTC	CASSERDSSYNEQFF
TRBV19	TRBJ2-2	TRBD1	many	TGTGCCAGCCAAAACAGGGGGGAAACCGGGGAGCTGTTTTTT	CASQNRGETGELFF
TRBV21-1	TRBJ2-5	NA	many	TGTGCCAGCAGCAAAGTCGTCAGGACCCAGTACTTC	CASSKVVRTQYF
TRBV5-1	TRBJ2-7	TRBD2	NA	TGCGCCAGCAGCTCGAGCGGGGGAAGCTACGAGCAGTACTTC	CASSSSGGSYEQYF
TRBV28	TRBJ2-4	TRBD1	many	TGTGCCAGCAGTTCTTTGGGACAGGGGGCGACCAAAAACATTCAGTACTTC	CASSSLGQGATKNIQYF
TRBV7-7	TRBJ2-7	NA	medium-sized	TGTGCCAGCAGCTTAGACCCCGGGACTCCTATAGAAGAGCAGTACTTC	CASSLDPGTPIEEQYF
TRBV11-2	TRBJ2-7	NA	many	TGTGCCAGCAGCTTGAGGGTCCCCGGGAACGAGCAGTACTTC	CASSLRVPGNEQYF
TRBV6-2/TRBV6-3	TRBJ1-5	TRBD1	many	TGTGCCAGCAGTTACACAGGGGTTCAGCCCCAGCATTTT	CASSYTGVQPQHF
TRBV4-3	TRBJ2-7	NA	many	TGCGCCAGCAGCCAAGATCTGGCGGGGTCTTACGAGCAGTACTTC	CASSQDLAGSYEQYF
TRBV4-1	TRBJ2-6	TRBD1	many	TGCGCCAGCAGCCAAGGGGGACAGGGGGTTTCTGGGGCCAACGTCCTGACTTTC	CASSQGGQGVSGANVLTF
TRBV27	TRBJ2-3	NA	once	TGTGCCAGCAGTTTATACTCGGGGAGTGAGGTTACGCAGTATTTT	CASSLYSGSEVTQYF
TRBV27	TRBJ2-7	NA	many	TGTGCCAGCAGTTTAAATCCAGAGGCCTACGAGCAGTACTTC	CASSLNPEAYEQYF
TRBV6-4	TRBJ2-2	TRBD1	NA	TGTGCCAGCAGTGACTCGCAGGGGGACACCGGGGAGCTGTTTTTT	CASSDSQGDTGELFF
TRBV10-2	TRBJ2-2	TRBD2	medium-sized	TGCGCCAGCATCTTAGCGGGGGGCTTGTTCCCCGGGGAGCTGTTTTTT	CASILAGGLFPGELFF
TRBV10-3	TRBJ1-5	NA	many	TGTGCCATCAGTGAGTCGACAAGTAATCAGCCCCAGCATTTT	CAISESTSNQPQHF
TRBV18	TRBJ2-1	NA	many	TGTGCCAGCTCACCTTCGGCGAGCCTCTCCTACAATGAGCAGTTCTTC	CASSPSASLSYNEQFF
TRBV6-5	TRBJ2-7	TRBD1	many	TGTGCCAGCAGACTCTCCGGGACAGGTCGCTACGAGCAGTACTTC	CASRLSGTGRYEQYF
TRBV6-2/TRBV6-3	TRBJ2-2	TRBD1	many	TGTGCCAGCAGTCCCTTGACAGGGCGGGCCGGGGAGCTGTTTTTT	CASSPLTGRAGELFF
TRBV11-2	TRBJ2-1	TRBD1	many	TGTGCCAGCAGCTCTGTGGACAGGGGAGGCTCCTACAATGAGCAGTTCTTC	CASSSVDRGGSYNEQFF
TRBV12-3/TRBV12-4	TRBJ2-4	TRBD2	many	TGTGCCAGCAGTCAAAGCGGGAGGGCCCACTCAAACATTCAGTACTTC	CASSQSGRAHSNIQYF
TRBV3-1	TRBJ2-7	NA	many	TGTGCCAGCAGCCCGGGATACAGCGGAACCTACGAGCAGTACTTC	CASSPGYSGTYEQYF
TRBV7-9	TRBJ2-1	NA	many	TGTGCCAGCAGCATTCCCGGGGCCGGGATTGAGCAGTTCTTC	CASSIPGAGIEQFF
TRBV29-1	TRBJ2-3	TRBD2	many	TGCAGCCCGACAGGACTAGCAACGGATACGCAGTATTTT	CSPTGLATDTQYF
TRBV6-5	TRBJ2-1	NA	many	TGTGCCAGCAGTTACGAGGGGCCAACATACAATGAGCAGTTCTTC	CASSYEGPTYNEQFF
TRBV4-3	TRBJ2-7	TRBD1	many	TGCGCCAGCAGCCGAGACAGGGTGGGTCCCTACGAGCAGTACTTC	CASSRDRVGPYEQYF
TRBV10-2	TRBJ2-2	TRBD2	medium-sized	TGCGCCAGCAGGGAGCGACTAGCGGGATCTATGGAGTCGGTGGAGCTGTTTTTT	CASRERLAGSMESVELFF
TRBV6-2/TRBV6-3	TRBJ2-5	NA	many	TGTGCCAGCAGTTATTCACAGCGGCAAGAGACCCAGTACTTC	CASSYSQRQETQYF